One sample yielded the 20 T cell receptor beta chains listed below, sequenced in a study of T cell clonality in common variable immunodeficiency. Profiling relied on immunoSEQ multiplex PCR, and the TCRdb table lists in-frame clones only, not all of them. The sample contains 25,000 to 35,000 clones, none of them singletons. Material for sequencing was peripheral blood mononuclear cells. The origin of the receptors is a person aged 18 to 75 in good health.

This clone was detected ten times or more. Sequencing ends 3 residues short of the CDR3 end; the germline J gene provides the rest. The V gene is TRBV2, the J gene TRBJ2-7; 10 bases map to TRBD1. Germline V gene sequence: CDR1 SNHLY, CDR2 FYNNEI. The CDR3 covers 15 residues. J was trimmed by 5 bases and V by 5 bases; bases with no gene match: 9. The CDR3: CASSFGTGVGNEQYF. CDR3 DNA (partial): TGTGCCAGCAGTTTTGGGACAGGGGTAGGGAACGAG.

With respect to this clone: The read stops 3 residues short of the end of the CDR3; the missing end is completed from the germline J gene. The chain combines TRBV2 with TRBJ2-3, with 11 bases fitting TRBD1. The CDR3 sequence is 14 residues long. CDR1 and CDR2 (germline): SNHLY, FYNNEI. V dropped 8 bases and J dropped 2; count of bases not matched to a gene: 3. The covered CDR3 bases are TGTGCCAGCGGGGACAGGGGGATCACAGATACG. Encoded protein: CASGDRGITDT. The entire CDR3 reads CASGDRGITDTQYF.

At least ten counts were recorded for this clone. The read finishes 3 residues shy of the CDR3 end, and the germline J gene is used to complete it. The chain combines TRBV2 with TRBJ2-5; 11 bases are a match to TRBD1. The germline V gene encodes CDR1 SNHLY and CDR2 FYNNEI. The CDR3 has 15 amino acids. Trimming at V came to 2 bases and at J to 5 bases, leaving 4 bases not matched to a gene. Incomplete CDR3 DNA: TGTGCCAGCAGTGAAATGGACAGGGGGCCGGAGACC. It translates to CASSEMDRGPET. In full, the CDR3 reads CASSEMDRGPETQYF.

This clone was detected ten times or more. The read terminates 3 residues before the CDR3 end, so the remaining end is supplied by the germline J gene. The chain is built from TRBV9 and TRBJ2-2; 11 bases are shared with TRBD2. This CDR3 comprises 17 residues. The trim removed 2 bases at V and 3 bases at J, leaving 6 bases unmatched. Germline values: CDR1 SGDLS, CDR2 YYNGEE. CDR3 protein: CASSVIAGGPDTGELFF. Partial CDR3 DNA: TGTGCCAGCAGCGTCATAGCGGGGGGGCCAGACACCGGGGAG.

This clone was found many times. The observed sequence ends 3 residues before the CDR3 terminus, with the missing tail filled in from the germline J gene. This chain connects TRBV20-1 to TRBJ2-3; D assignment may be TRBD1 or TRBD2 (5 bases each). V was trimmed by 6 bases and J by 4 bases, leaving 14 bases between them. This CDR3 has 13 amino acids. Germline CDR1 reads DFQATT; CDR2 reads SNEGSKA (reference sequence). The CDR3 loop is CSAPQRGADTQYF. The covered CDR3 bases are TGCAGTGCCCCCCAGAGGGGAGCAGATACG.

Remarks on this clone: The CDR3 extends 3 residues past the end of the read, so its final part is completed from the germline J gene. V usage is TRBV18 and J usage is TRBJ2-7; TRBD1 agrees at 8 bases. The CDR3 extends over 13 amino acids. Trimming took 3 bases from V and 6 from J; bases not matched to a gene: 4. Germline loops: CDR1 KGHSH, CDR2 LQKENI. This CDR3 is CASSPGQEGEQYF. Incomplete CDR3 DNA: TGTGCCAGCTCACCGGGACAGGAGGGCGAG.

This clone was detected many times. The read comes to an end 3 residues before the CDR3 does, leaving the germline J gene to fill in the end. Other nucleotide sequences in the sample specify the same CDR3. V and J are TRBV30 and TRBJ1-3; no firm D call. Per germline, CDR1 GTSNPN and CDR2 SVGIG (reference sequence). CDR3 length: 12 amino acids. V was trimmed by 4 bases and J by 4 bases, leaving 8 bases between them. CDR3 amino acids: CAWKGIGNTIYF. Partial CDR3 DNA: TGTGCCTGGAAGGGCATCGGAAACACC.

The table lists this clone with many counts. The read finishes 3 residues shy of the CDR3 end, and the germline J gene is used to complete it. The V and J genes are TRBV7-9 and TRBJ2-3; weak D call: TRBD1 (6 bases). The V end was cut by 7 bases, the J end by 4 bases, with 18 bases between. Germline CDR1 SEHNR, CDR2 FQNEAQ (reference sequence). The CDR3 contains 15 residues. The sequenced CDR3 bases are TGTGCCAGCAAAAGAGGACCTCAGGGGTCAGATACG. Its translation is CASKRGPQGSDT. The whole CDR3 is CASKRGPQGSDTQYF.

A note on this clone: The DNA ends 3 residues before the CDR3 does, and the rest of the CDR3 is filled in from the germline J gene. This chain uses TRBV6-1 with TRBJ1-2, with TRBD1 matching over 10 bases. The CDR3 runs to 16 residues. Germline trimming cut 2 bases from V and 1 base from J; bases unmatched to any gene: 4. The V gene's germline CDR1 is MNHNS and CDR2 SASEGT. CDR3 bases read: TGTGCCAGCAGTGAAATCCGGGACAGGGGTAACTATGGC. Protein sequence: CASSEIRDRGNYG. The whole CDR3 is CASSEIRDRGNYGYTF.

This clone was seen many times. Partial CDR3 DNA: TGTGCCAGCAGCCCCGACAGGGACGAGACC. Protein product: CASSPDRDET. The full CDR3 reads CASSPDRDETQYF. V is TRBV6-2 or TRBV6-3 and J is TRBJ2-5; 7 bases match TRBD1. The sequence runs out 3 residues before the end of the CDR3; the remainder is reconstructed from the germline J gene. The CDR3 runs 13 residues. Trimming removed 6 bases from V and 5 bases from J; junction bases left unmatched: 6. Germline lookup yields CDR1 MNHEY and CDR2 SVGEGT.

This clone was detected many times. Read coverage stops 3 residues before the CDR3 terminus; the germline J gene supplies the remainder. This rearrangement joins TRBV2 to TRBJ2-5; 9 positions agree with TRBD1. CDR1 SNHLY and CDR2 FYNNEI come from the germline V gene. Trimming removed 8 bases from V and 2 bases from J; junction bases left unmatched: 9. This CDR3 is built from 15 residues. CDR3 in amino acids: CASLLDRGLQETQYF. CDR3 DNA (partial): TGTGCCAGCTTGTTGGACAGGGGACTACAAGAGACC. The complete variable domain, with remaining parts taken from reference TRBV2 and TRBJ2-5, reads EPEVTQTPSHQVTQMGQEVILRCVPISNHLYFYWYRQILGQKVEFLVSFYNNEISEKSEIFDDQFSVERPDGSNFTLKIRSTKLEDSAMYFCASLLDRGLQETQYFGPGTRLLVL.

A word on this clone: The sequence runs out 3 residues before the end of the CDR3; the remainder is reconstructed from the germline J gene. The rearrangement uses TRBV7-8 and TRBJ2-3, with 8 bases identical to TRBD2. The trim removed 5 bases at V and 2 bases at J, leaving 6 bases unmatched. The CDR3 sequence is 15 residues long. In germline, CDR1 is SGHVS, CDR2 FQNEAQ. The CDR3 loop reads CASSPLAGPTDTQYF. The part of the CDR3 DNA that was read is TGTGCCAGCAGCCCCCTAGCGGGCCCCACAGATACG.

This clone was seen repeatedly, ten times or more. The read terminates 3 residues before the CDR3 end, so the remaining end is supplied by the germline J gene. This chain connects TRBV6-2 or TRBV6-3 to TRBJ2-2; D not resolved. The CDR3 totals 13 residues. Per germline, CDR1 MNHEY and CDR2 SVGEGT. Trimming removed 10 bases from V and 0 bases from J, with 9 bases in between. The chain's CDR3 is CATRTPNTGELFF. The part of the CDR3 DNA that was read is TGTGCCACCCGTACACCGAACACCGGGGAG.

Turning to this clone: The DNA ends 3 residues before the CDR3 does, and the rest of the CDR3 is filled in from the germline J gene. This chain uses TRBV5-1 with TRBJ1-2; weak D call: TRBD1 (6 bases). The CDR3 loop spans 14 amino acids. Germline-derived CDR1 and CDR2 are SGHRS and YFSETQ. This CDR3 reads CASSYTGIAYDYTF. CDR3 DNA, as far as it was read: TGCGCCAGCAGCTACACAGGGATTGCCTACGAC. Complete variable domain (other parts from reference TRBV5-1 and TRBJ1-2): KAGVTQTPRYLIKTRGQQVTLSCSPISGHRSVSWYQQTPGQGLQFLFEYFSETQRNKGNFPGRFSGRQFSNSRSEMNVSTLELGDSALYLCASSYTGIAYDYTFGSGTRLTVV.

A remark on this clone: The read finishes 3 residues shy of the CDR3 end, and the germline J gene is used to complete it. V and J are TRBV20-1 and TRBJ1-5; TRBD1 might be the D (6 bases). Per germline, CDR1 DFQATT and CDR2 SNEGSKA (reference sequence). This CDR3 is built from 15 residues. V was trimmed by 0 bases and J by 6 bases, leaving 15 bases between them. The CDR3 protein is CSARDRRQGSQPQHF. The sequenced CDR3 bases are TGCAGTGCTAGAGATAGGCGGCAGGGGTCTCAGCCC.

This clone showed up many times. Read sequence stops 3 residues before the CDR3 end, and the germline J gene provides the missing end. J is TRBJ2-5 and V is TRBV10-3, with TRBD1 as a possible D gene (5 bases). The CDR3 length is 17 residues. CDR1 ENHRY and CDR2 SYGVKD come from the germline V gene. V dropped 3 bases and J dropped 2 bases, with 19 bases sitting between them. CDR3 amino acids: CAISEGELRVSQETQYF. The covered CDR3 bases are TGTGCCATCAGTGAAGGGGAACTACGGGTTTCGCAAGAGACC.

This clone was seen repeatedly, ten times or more. Read coverage stops 3 residues before the CDR3 terminus; the germline J gene supplies the remainder. The rearrangement joins TRBV5-4 to TRBJ1-1, with D possibly TRBD1 on 5 matching bases. The CDR3 has 15 amino acids. The germline CDR1 and CDR2 sequences are SGHNT and YYREEE (reference sequence). Trimming stripped 0 bases from V and 2 bases from J, with 11 bases between. Incomplete CDR3 DNA: TGTGCCAGCAGCTTGGCCGGGGGTGAAAACACTGAA. This translates into CASSLAGGENTE. In full, the CDR3 is CASSLAGGENTEAFF.

This clone was recorded a few times. The CDR3 end falls 3 residues outside the read, so it is completed with the germline J gene. V gene TRBV7-2 combines with J gene TRBJ1-2; D gene uncertain. V was pared by 4 bases and J by 0 bases, with 9 bases between. The CDR3 covers 14 residues. Germline loops: CDR1 SGHTA, CDR2 FQGNSA. The sequenced part of the CDR3 DNA is TGTGCCAGCAGCTCGGCCCTAGCTAACTATGGC. This translates into CASSSALANYG. The whole CDR3 reads CASSSALANYGYTF.

This clone occurred many times. The CDR3 goes on 3 residues after the read ends, and that part is filled in from the germline J gene. V and J are TRBV5-1 and TRBJ2-1; D is unclear. The CDR3 has 13 amino acids. Germline-derived CDR1 and CDR2 are SGHRS and YFSETQ. Trimming shortened V by 6 bases and J by 7 bases, and 14 bases separated the two germline ends. The CDR3 loop reads CASNAAGRNEQFF. The covered CDR3 bases are TGCGCCAGCAATGCGGCTGGTAGGAATGAG.

In its sample, this clone was seen a few times. Read sequence stops 3 residues before the CDR3 end, and the germline J gene provides the missing end. This chain connects TRBV11-1 to TRBJ2-2; TRBD2 matches 7 bases. V was pared by 5 bases and J by 7 bases, with 4 bases of the junction left unmatched. The CDR3 runs to 13 residues. Germline V lookup: CDR1 SGHAT, CDR2 FQDESV (reference sequence). CDR3 bases read: TGTGCCAGCAGCCCCGGGGGGTTCGGGGAG. This gives the protein CASSPGGFGE. The entire CDR3 is CASSPGGFGELFF.